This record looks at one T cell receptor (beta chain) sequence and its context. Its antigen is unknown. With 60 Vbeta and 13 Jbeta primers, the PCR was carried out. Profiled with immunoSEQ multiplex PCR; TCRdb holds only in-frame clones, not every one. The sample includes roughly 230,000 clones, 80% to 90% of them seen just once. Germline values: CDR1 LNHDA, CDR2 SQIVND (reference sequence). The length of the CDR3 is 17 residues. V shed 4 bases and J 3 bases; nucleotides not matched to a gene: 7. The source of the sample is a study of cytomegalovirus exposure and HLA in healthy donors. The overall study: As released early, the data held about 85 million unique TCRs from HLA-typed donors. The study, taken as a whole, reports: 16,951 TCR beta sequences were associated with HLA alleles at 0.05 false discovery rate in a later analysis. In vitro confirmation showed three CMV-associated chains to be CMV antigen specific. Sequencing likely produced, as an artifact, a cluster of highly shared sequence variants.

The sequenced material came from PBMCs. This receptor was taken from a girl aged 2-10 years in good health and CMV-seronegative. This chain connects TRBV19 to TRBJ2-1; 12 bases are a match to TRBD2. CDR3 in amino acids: CASSRPRTSGDYNEQFF. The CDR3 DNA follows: TGTGCCAGTAGTAGGCCCAGGACTAGCGGGGACTACAATGAGCAGTTCTTC. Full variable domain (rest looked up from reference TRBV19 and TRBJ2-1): DGGITQSPKYLFRKEGQNVTLSCEQNLNHDAMYWYRQDPGQGLRLIYYSQIVNDFQKGDIAEGYSVSREKKESFPLTVTSAQKNPTAFYLCASSRPRTSGDYNEQFFGPGTRLTVL.